Below, 21 T cell receptor beta chains from the same sample are listed, as sequenced in a study of blood T cell repertoires in COVID-19. The assay was immunoSEQ multiplex PCR, and TCRdb's table has in-frame clones only and misses some. The sample lists about 83,000 clones, roughly 87% occurring once. The source material was peripheral blood. These receptors were obtained from a woman in her 50s with active or convalescent COVID-19.

The V call is TRBV9, the J call TRBJ1-5; D is perhaps TRBD1 (5 bases). Trimming took off 0 bases at V and 5 bases at J, with 12 bases between the two ends. Germline-derived CDR1 and CDR2 are SGDLS and YYNGEE. The CDR3 runs to 15 residues. Written as DNA, the CDR3 is TGTGCCAGCAGCGTAGACCCCGGGGGGGATCAGCCCCAGCATTTT. It encodes CASSVDPGGDQPQHF.

On this clone itself: The junction and the germline gene differ at one end; a read error may be behind it. The chain employs TRBV7-7 and TRBJ2-3; TRBD2 matches 10 bases. The CDR3 loop spans 16 amino acids. Germline V CDR1 and CDR2: SSHAT, FNYEAQ (reference sequence). In DNA form, the CDR3 reads TGTGCTAGCAGCTTAGAAGCGGGGGGGCTGGGAGATACGCAGTATTTT. Translated: CASSLEAGGLGDTQYF.

The chain uses TRBV9 and TRBJ1-5, with 7 positions matching TRBD1. This CDR3 contains 14 residues. V trimming: 2 bases; J trimming: 4 bases; junction bases outside the gene matches: 3. Germline-derived CDR1 and CDR2 are SGDLS and YYNGEE. The CDR3 nucleotides read TGTGCCAGCAGCGTTACAGGGGAGAATCAGCCCCAGCATTTT. Translating it yields CASSVTGENQPQHF.

The chain has TRBV19 and TRBJ2-5; D unresolved. This CDR3 contains 16 residues. V was clipped by 3 bases and J by 4 bases, with 18 bases between them. CDR1 is LNHDA and CDR2 is SQIVND in the germline V gene (reference sequence). The CDR3 loop is CASSIGAKRGLETQYF. The CDR3 DNA reads TGTGCCAGTAGTATCGGTGCGAAGAGAGGATTAGAGACCCAGTACTTC.

The rearrangement uses TRBV19 and TRBJ1-2, with 7 positions matching TRBD1. The germline V gene has CDR1 LNHDA and CDR2 SQIVND (reference sequence). The V gene end was trimmed by 6 bases and the J gene end by 0 bases; junction bases not matched to a gene: 7. This CDR3 has 15 residues. CDR3 residues: CASRTGSRANYGYTF. The DNA of the CDR3 is TGTGCCAGTAGGACAGGGTCTAGAGCTAACTATGGCTACACCTTC.

The chain uses TRBV6-6 and TRBJ1-3; 8 nucleotides agree with TRBD1. With 5 bases clipped from V and 2 bases from J, the junction kept 5 bases outside the gene matches. The CDR3 contains 15 residues. The V gene's germline CDR1 is MNHNY and CDR2 SVGAGI (reference sequence). This chain's CDR3 is CASSQQGAAGNTIYF. The CDR3 DNA is TGTGCCAGCAGTCAGCAGGGGGCTGCTGGAAACACCATATATTTT.

The chain combines TRBV7-3 with TRBJ1-2; no reliable D call. CDR1 SGHTA and CDR2 FQGTGA come from the germline V gene. This CDR3 is 15 amino acids long. V dropped 5 bases and J dropped 4 bases, with 17 bases sitting between them. The CDR3 DNA reads as TGTGCCAGCAGCCTGGTGACTGAGGGTGGCTATGGCTACACCTTC. This translates into CASSLVTEGGYGYTF. The full variable domain, in which reference TRBV7-3 and TRBJ1-2 provide the parts outside the CDR3, is GAGVSQTPSNKVTEKGKYVELRCDPISGHTALYWYRQSLGQGPEFLIYFQGTGAADDSGLPNDRFFAVRPEGSVSTLKIQRTERGDSAVYLCASSLVTEGGYGYTFGSGTRLTVV.

The chain recombines TRBV5-6 with TRBJ1-1; TRBD1 aligns across 8 bases. V lost 1 base to trimming and J lost 0 bases; unmatched junction nucleotides: 5. The CDR3 totals 16 residues. CDR1 and CDR2 (germline): SGHDT, YYEEEE. This chain's CDR3 is CASSLPGQGLNTEAFF. The CDR3 nucleotides read TGTGCCAGCAGCTTGCCCGGACAGGGACTGAACACTGAAGCTTTCTTT.

This clone was detected only a few times. The V call is TRBV7-8, the J call TRBJ1-3, with 11 bases that match TRBD1. J lost 4 bases, V lost 5 bases, and 7 bases had no gene match. This CDR3 comprises 16 residues. Germline lookup yields CDR1 SGHVS and CDR2 FQNEAQ. This CDR3 reads CASSPGDRGRGNTIYF. The DNA of the CDR3 is TGTGCCAGCAGCCCCGGGGACAGGGGGAGAGGAAACACCATATATTTT.

The chain is built from TRBV5-1 and TRBJ1-2; D perhaps matches TRBD1 (6 bases). This CDR3 has 14 amino acids. Trimming removed 0 bases from V and 4 bases from J, with 10 bases in between. From germline, CDR1 is SGHRS and CDR2 YFSETQ. DNA of the CDR3: TGCGCCAGCAGCTTGGAAGGACAGTCCTATGGCTACACCTTC. Its protein is CASSLEGQSYGYTF.

The chain is built from TRBV4-3 and TRBJ2-3; TRBD2 agrees at 13 bases. The CDR3 is 16 residues long. V shed 1 base, J shed 4 bases, and the junction held 2 bases outside the gene matches. Germline values: CDR1 LGHNA, CDR2 YSLEER. This CDR3 reads CASSQGTSGGSDTQYF. The CDR3, as DNA: TGCGCCAGCAGCCAAGGGACTAGCGGGGGATCAGATACGCAGTATTTT.

V usage is TRBV6-2 or TRBV6-3 and J usage is TRBJ2-7, with D possibly being TRBD2 (6 bases). Germline V gene data show CDR1 as MNHEY and CDR2 as SVGEGT. The ends were cut back, 6 bases at V and 9 bases at J, with 12 bases in the middle. This CDR3 contains 11 residues. The CDR3 sequence is CASSLGGRQYF. The CDR3 DNA is TGTGCCAGCAGCTTGGGGGGACGGCAGTACTTC.

This clone was counted between two and nine times. Here the CDR3 reads CASSSREWDMRYEQYF. The CDR3 DNA sequence: TGTGCCAGCAGTTCCCGGGAATGGGACATGCGGTACGAGCAGTACTTC. The chain joins TRBV6-2 or TRBV6-3 to TRBJ2-7; possibly TRBD1 for D (6 bases). The V end lost 4 bases, the J end lost 4 bases, and 20 bases lay between the germline ends. Looked up from germline, CDR1 is MNHEY and CDR2 is SVGEGT. The CDR3 covers 16 residues.

This clone appeared a single time. V gene TRBV7-2 combines with J gene TRBJ2-1; 11 positions match TRBD2. The trim removed 0 bases at V and 0 bases at J, leaving 13 bases unmatched. CDR3 length equals 21 residues. Germline V gene sequence: CDR1 SGHTA, CDR2 FQGNSA. This CDR3 reads CASSLARGLAGGRSSYNEQFF. CDR3 coding DNA: TGTGCCAGCAGCTTAGCCAGGGGGCTAGCGGGGGGCAGAAGCTCCTACAATGAGCAGTTCTTC.

V is TRBV29-1 and J is TRBJ2-7; D uncertain. CDR3 length: 13 residues. Germline V gives CDR1 SQVTM, CDR2 ANQGSEA. Trimming left V 1 base short and J 5 bases short, with 12 bases between. In nucleotides, the CDR3 is TGCAGCGTTGAAGGGTACCCTAGTGACGAGCAGTACTTC. Its protein product is CSVEGYPSDEQYF.

This chain connects TRBV2 to TRBJ1-2; 7 positions match TRBD1. The junction had 9 bases not matched to a gene; V was cut back by 5 bases and J by 0 bases. This CDR3 is built from 16 residues. Per germline, CDR1 SNHLY and CDR2 FYNNEI. CDR3 coding DNA: TGTGCCAGCAGTACCACAAGGGGGCGGACTAACTATGGCTACACCTTC. Its protein is CASSTTRGRTNYGYTF.

The chain uses TRBV3-1 (or the pseudogene TRBV3-2) and TRBJ1-6; 11 positions match TRBD1. The V segment lost 4 bases and the J segment 6 bases; nucleotides outside the gene matches: 5. The CDR3 is made up of 16 amino acids. The germline V gene encodes CDR1 LGHDT and CDR2 YNNKEL (reference sequence). The CDR3 DNA sequence: TGTGCCAGCAGCCTCGGGACAGGGGGTAGTAATTCACCCCTCCACTTT. Translation gives CASSLGTGGSNSPLHF.

This rearrangement joins TRBV27 to TRBJ2-7, with no clear D. Germline V gives CDR1 MNHEY, CDR2 SMNVEV (reference sequence). The CDR3 runs to 14 residues. The V end was cut by 5 bases, the J end by 2 bases, with 13 bases between. This CDR3 reads CASSPLGKPYEQYF. The CDR3 DNA sequence: TGTGCCAGCAGTCCCTTGGGCAAGCCCTACGAGCAGTACTTC.

In its sample, this clone was seen once. The rearrangement uses TRBV19 and TRBJ1-5; 10 bases fit TRBD1. The CDR3 is 14 residues long. Germline V gene lookup returns CDR1 LNHDA and CDR2 SQIVND (reference sequence). J was trimmed by 7 bases and V by 5 bases; bases with no gene match: 5. The CDR3 is CASSRQGARQPQHF. The CDR3 bases are TGTGCCAGTAGTCGACAGGGGGCTCGGCAGCCCCAGCATTTT.

This chain uses TRBV30 with TRBJ1-1, with D possibly being TRBD1 (5 bases). This CDR3 has 13 residues. Between the trimmed V and J ends, which lost 4 bases and 0 bases, there was a span of 9 bases. Germline V gives CDR1 GTSNPN, CDR2 SVGIG (reference sequence). The chain's CDR3 is CAWTGIMNTEAFF. The CDR3 coding sequence is TGTGCCTGGACAGGGATAATGAACACTGAAGCTTTCTTT.

The chain recombines TRBV7-6 with TRBJ1-1, with 8 bases identical to TRBD1. V dropped 2 bases and J dropped 5; count of bases not matched to a gene: 7. CDR1 SGHVS and CDR2 FNYEAQ come from the germline V gene. This CDR3 has 15 residues. The CDR3 nucleotides are TGTGCCAGCAGCTTAAACCAGGGGGCAAGGACTGAAGCTTTCTTT. Protein: CASSLNQGARTEAFF.